The 25 T cell receptor beta chains in this list originate from one sample, sequenced in a study of shared clonotypes between healthy human individuals. Sequencing used immunoSEQ multiplex PCR; TCRdb keeps in-frame clones, though not all of them. The sample consists of roughly 400,000 clones, 96% of them appearing once. The sequencing input was memory CD8+ T cells sorted from blood. Subset defined: CD45RO+ cells pooled with CCR7-negative TemRA cells. All receptors derive from a man younger than 45 in good health.

This chain links TRBV10-3 with TRBJ1-1; D perhaps matches TRBD1 (5 bases). CDR3 length: 12 amino acids. Germline V lookup: CDR1 ENHRY, CDR2 SYGVKD. Trimming cost V 0 bases and J 8 bases, with 7 bases left between them. This chain's CDR3 is CAISESRGEAFF. Written as DNA, the CDR3 is TGTGCCATCAGTGAGTCCCGGGGGGAAGCTTTCTTT.

The CDR3 loop reads CASSQEIQGASGANVLTF. CDR3 sequence (DNA): TGTGCCAGCAGCCAAGAAATTCAGGGAGCCTCTGGGGCCAACGTCCTGACTTTC. The chain is built from TRBV4-2 and TRBJ2-6, with D perhaps given as TRBD1 or TRBD2 (5 bases each). With 0 bases removed from V and 0 bases from J, the gap between germline ends came to 12 bases. This CDR3 has 18 amino acids. CDR1 is LGHNA, CDR2 YNFKEQ, per germline.

V gene TRBV5-1 combines with J gene TRBJ2-1, with 8 nucleotides matching TRBD2. The CDR3 consists of 16 residues. The V gene end was trimmed by 4 bases and the J gene end by 0 bases; junction bases not matched to a gene: 6. The germline CDR1 and CDR2 sequences are SGHRS and YFSETQ. CDR3 sequence: CASSPVSGSSYNEQFF. CDR3 DNA sequence: TGCGCCAGCAGCCCCGTAAGCGGGAGCTCCTACAATGAGCAGTTCTTC.

V is TRBV7-9 and J is TRBJ1-3; D is ambiguous. This CDR3 is built from 17 residues. CDR1 and CDR2 (germline): SEHNR, FQNEAQ (reference sequence). Trimming left V 1 base short and J 0 bases short, with 13 bases between. The CDR3, as DNA: TGTGCCAGCAGCTTAGGGGTCGCACCGGGCTCTGGAAACACCATATATTTT. This codes for CASSLGVAPGSGNTIYF. The entire variable domain, with the rest obtained from reference TRBV7-9 and TRBJ1-3, is as follows: DTGVSQNPRHKITKRGQNVTFRCDPISEHNRLYWYRQTLGQGPEFLTYFQNEAQLEKSRLLSDRFSAERPKGSFSTLEIQRTEQGDSAMYLCASSLGVAPGSGNTIYFGEGSWLTVV.

This rearrangement joins TRBV5-1 to TRBJ2-3, with TRBD2 identical over 8 bases. V was pared by 3 bases and J by 2 bases, with 11 bases of the junction left unmatched. Germline V lookup: CDR1 SGHRS, CDR2 YFSETQ. This CDR3 is 17 amino acids long. The CDR3 spells CASSSKVAGTLTDTQYF. The DNA for the CDR3 is TGCGCCAGCAGCTCGAAAGTAGCGGGAACACTCACAGATACGCAGTATTTT.

The rearrangement links TRBV30 to TRBJ2-1; D remains unclear. V gave up 1 base and J gave up 7 bases, with 5 bases separating them. Looked up from germline, CDR1 is GTSNPN and CDR2 is SVGIG (reference sequence). This CDR3 region has 11 residues. The CDR3 spells CAWSDRNEQFF. In nucleotides, the CDR3 is TGTGCCTGGAGTGATAGGAATGAGCAGTTCTTC.

Written as DNA, the CDR3 is TGCAGTGCTAGAAAGGGAGAGCAGTTCTTC. Amino acid sequence: CSARKGEQFF. The chain recombines TRBV20-1 with TRBJ2-1; the D is unclear. The germline V and J ends were trimmed by 2 bases and 10 bases, with 6 bases remaining between them. Per germline, CDR1 DFQATT and CDR2 SNEGSKA (reference sequence). This CDR3 has 10 amino acids.

Notes on this clone: Because the CDR3's place on the DNA is in doubt, the DNA is left out and the CDR3 is given as listed by TCRdb. The chain couples TRBV21-1 to TRBJ1-5; the table's D call, TRBD1, has no DNA check behind it. TRBV21-1 is designated a pseudogene. A total of 15 residues make up the CDR3, ends included. The CDR3 reads CASSKVGTGSQPQHF.

The chain uses TRBV5-1 and TRBJ2-3; D is perhaps TRBD1 (6 bases). The CDR3 sequence is 13 residues long. V was cut by 2 bases and J by 3 bases, with 7 bases left in between. Germline V gives CDR1 SGHRS, CDR2 YFSETQ. CDR3 sequence (DNA): TGCGCCAGCAGCTTAGGACAGACAGATACGCAGTATTTT. It is translated as CASSLGQTDTQYF.

This chain links TRBV18 with TRBJ2-7; D call uncertain. The CDR3 extends over 14 amino acids. The V end lost 2 bases, the J end lost 2 bases, and 10 bases lay between the germline ends. Looked up from germline, CDR1 is KGHSH and CDR2 is LQKENI. The CDR3, as DNA: TGTGCCAGCTCACCAGCAGACCGGGCCTACGAGCAGTACTTC. Translating gives CASSPADRAYEQYF.

This clone was counted a single time. This chain links TRBV6-1 with TRBJ1-2; 9 bases align to TRBD1. The CDR3 extends over 15 amino acids. V lost 6 bases, J lost 6 bases, and 11 bases stayed unmatched. Germline assignment: CDR1 MNHNS and CDR2 SASEGT. The CDR3 reads CASRTSGTGRDGYTF. CDR3 coding DNA: TGTGCCAGCAGAACCTCCGGGACAGGGAGGGATGGCTACACCTTC.

V and J are TRBV27 and TRBJ2-6; the D gene could be TRBD1 or TRBD2 (5 bases each). The length of the CDR3 is 16 residues. The germline V gene encodes CDR1 MNHEY and CDR2 SMNVEV (reference sequence). V was trimmed by 3 bases and J by 0 bases, leaving 9 bases between them. The CDR3 sequence is CASSLGRSSGANVLTF. The CDR3 region has the DNA TGTGCCAGCAGTTTGGGACGGAGCTCTGGGGCCAACGTCCTGACTTTC.

This chain uses TRBV2 with TRBJ2-2; D not resolved. V gave up 8 bases and J gave up 4 bases, with 11 bases separating them. There are 13 residues in the CDR3. CDR1 is SNHLY, CDR2 FYNNEI, per germline. CDR3 nucleotide sequence: TGTGCCAGCGTCCAGCGACCCACCGGGGAGCTGTTTTTT. This encodes CASVQRPTGELFF.

V usage is TRBV6-1 and J usage is TRBJ2-1; D is possibly TRBD1 or TRBD2 (5 bases each). The V gene's germline CDR1 is MNHNS and CDR2 SASEGT. Trimming removed 9 bases at V and 9 bases at J, with 12 bases between. The CDR3 runs to 11 residues. CDR3 coding DNA: TGTGCCAGGGGGGAGTACGGTGAGCAGTTCTTC. Amino acids: CARGEYGEQFF.

This rearrangement joins TRBV6-5 to TRBJ2-5; D not resolved. This CDR3 has 15 amino acids. The germline V and J ends were trimmed by 1 base and 1 base, with 10 bases remaining between them. CDR1 MNHEY and CDR2 SVGAGI come from the germline V gene. The CDR3 sequence: CASSYFSGVQETQYF. The CDR3 nucleotides read TGTGCCAGCAGTTACTTCTCGGGCGTCCAAGAGACCCAGTACTTC.

The rearrangement joins TRBV19 to TRBJ2-7; 8 nucleotides agree with TRBD2. This CDR3 contains 16 residues. After removal of 5 bases from V and 4 bases from J, the junction contained 13 bases not matched to a gene. CDR1 is LNHDA and CDR2 is SQIVND in the germline V gene (reference sequence). Here the CDR3 reads CASSPGLAYIQYEQYF. The CDR3 DNA follows: TGTGCCAGTAGTCCCGGACTAGCTTATATCCAATACGAGCAGTACTTC.

Remarks on this clone: Other DNA sequences in the sample encode the same CDR3. V usage is TRBV6-5 and J usage is TRBJ2-7; no definite D call. The CDR3 sequence is 14 residues long. V was cut by 0 bases and J by 5 bases, with 11 bases left in between. Germline V gene lookup returns CDR1 MNHEY and CDR2 SVGAGI. CDR3 nucleotides: TGTGCCAGCAGTTACTCGTGGACGGGCGACGAGCAGTACTTC. This sequence encodes CASSYSWTGDEQYF.

V and J are TRBV7-9 and TRBJ1-2; D is undetermined. V lost 1 base to trimming and J lost 7 bases, with 4 bases between them. Germline V CDR1 and CDR2: SEHNR, FQNEAQ (reference sequence). This CDR3 region has 11 residues. The DNA for the CDR3 is TGTGCCAGCAGCTTAGGGACTGGCTACACCTTC. Translation gives CASSLGTGYTF.

This sequence joins TRBV19 and TRBJ2-3; 8 bases line up with TRBD2. This CDR3 region has 15 residues. The germline V gene has CDR1 LNHDA and CDR2 SQIVND (reference sequence). Trimming at V came to 7 bases and at J to 0 bases, leaving 6 bases not matched to a gene. This CDR3 reads CASTPRLASTDTQYF. The CDR3 DNA is TGTGCCAGTACCCCCCGACTAGCGAGCACAGATACGCAGTATTTT.

The chain uses TRBV11-2 and TRBJ2-5, with TRBD2 matching over 13 bases. J gave up 1 base and V 5 bases, and 4 bases lay outside the gene matches. The CDR3 runs 16 residues. The germline V gene has CDR1 SGHAT and CDR2 FQNNGV. CDR3 in amino acids: CASSPRLAGGQETQYF. CDR3 coding DNA: TGTGCCAGCAGCCCGCGACTAGCGGGAGGCCAAGAGACCCAGTACTTC. The full variable domain, its missing parts supplied by reference TRBV11-2 and TRBJ2-5, is EAGVAQSPRYKIIEKRQSVAFWCNPISGHATLYWYQQILGQGPKLLIQFQNNGVVDDSQLPKDRFSAERLKGVDSTLKIQPAKLEDSAVYLCASSPRLAGGQETQYFGPGTRLLVL.

The count of this clone is one. The chain has TRBV14 and TRBJ2-5, with D unclear. This CDR3 spans 12 amino acids. The ends were cut back, 3 bases at V and 5 bases at J, with 7 bases in the middle. Germline V lookup: CDR1 SGHDN, CDR2 FVKESK. The CDR3 DNA follows: TGTGCCAGCAGCCAGGGCAAGGAGACCCAGTACTTC. This sequence encodes CASSQGKETQYF. The whole variable domain, filled in from reference TRBV14 and TRBJ2-5, reads EAGVTQFPSHSVIEKGQTVTLRCDPISGHDNLYWYRRVMGKEIKFLLHFVKESKQDESGMPNNRFLAERTGGTYSTLKVQPAELEDSGVYFCASSQGKETQYFGPGTRLLVL.

This sequence joins TRBV4-2 and TRBJ1-5; 8 bases map to TRBD1. V lost 4 bases, J lost 0 bases, and 5 bases stayed unmatched. The length of the CDR3 is 16 residues. Germline V gene data show CDR1 as LGHNA and CDR2 as YNFKEQ. The chain's CDR3 is CASSRDGQGSNQPQHF. CDR3 bases: TGTGCCAGCAGCCGAGACGGACAGGGTAGCAATCAGCCCCAGCATTTT.

The chain recombines TRBV5-5 with TRBJ2-6; D might be TRBD1 or TRBD2, each matching 5 bases. V gave up 0 bases and J gave up 0 bases, with 13 bases separating them. CDR3 length: 18 residues. Germline CDR1 reads SGHKS; CDR2 reads YYEKEE (reference sequence). The CDR3 region is CASSLAGTPLSGANVLTF. CDR3 DNA: TGTGCCAGCAGCTTGGCCGGGACCCCACTCTCTGGGGCCAACGTCCTGACTTTC.

The genes are TRBV28 and TRBJ2-3, with D uncertain. Trimming took 6 bases from V and 11 from J, leaving 15 bases between them. The CDR3 spans 12 residues. Germline V CDR1 and CDR2: MDHEN, SYDVKM. Written as DNA, the CDR3 is TGTGCCAGCAGCCCAGACATAAATGAGCAGTATTTT. Its protein is CASSPDINEQYF.

The chain employs TRBV30 and TRBJ2-7; D gene ambiguous. Germline V gene data show CDR1 as GTSNPN and CDR2 as SVGIG (reference sequence). V was shortened by 5 bases and J by 4 bases, with 15 bases between the two germline ends. CDR3 length: 13 amino acids. The DNA of the CDR3 is TGTGCCTGGGAAGTCACTTTGGGATACGAGCAGTACTTC. Encoded protein: CAWEVTLGYEQYF.